This TCR beta chain came from a study of blood T cells in healthy people across ages. A second 7 to 11 cycle PCR used barcoded and J-beta primers. TCRdb ran MiXCR on the 5' RACE reads and lists one entry per CDR3 protein. The sample holds approximately 780,000 distinct CDR3 sequences, under 30% seen once. This clonotype was counted at least ten times. From germline, CDR1 is MNHEY and CDR2 SVGAGI. Trimming removed 5 bases at V and 1 base at J, with 11 bases between. This CDR3 spans 14 amino acids. This sample also belongs to another study, concerning T cells of mothers and their children.

The clonotype was recovered from a boy under 18 in good health. This chain connects TRBV6-5 to TRBJ2-5, with D possibly being TRBD1 (6 bases). The sequenced material came from blood. DNA of the CDR3: TGTGCCAGCAGTACTAGGGACACCCAAGAGACCCAGTACTTC. The encoded protein is CASSTRDTQETQYF.